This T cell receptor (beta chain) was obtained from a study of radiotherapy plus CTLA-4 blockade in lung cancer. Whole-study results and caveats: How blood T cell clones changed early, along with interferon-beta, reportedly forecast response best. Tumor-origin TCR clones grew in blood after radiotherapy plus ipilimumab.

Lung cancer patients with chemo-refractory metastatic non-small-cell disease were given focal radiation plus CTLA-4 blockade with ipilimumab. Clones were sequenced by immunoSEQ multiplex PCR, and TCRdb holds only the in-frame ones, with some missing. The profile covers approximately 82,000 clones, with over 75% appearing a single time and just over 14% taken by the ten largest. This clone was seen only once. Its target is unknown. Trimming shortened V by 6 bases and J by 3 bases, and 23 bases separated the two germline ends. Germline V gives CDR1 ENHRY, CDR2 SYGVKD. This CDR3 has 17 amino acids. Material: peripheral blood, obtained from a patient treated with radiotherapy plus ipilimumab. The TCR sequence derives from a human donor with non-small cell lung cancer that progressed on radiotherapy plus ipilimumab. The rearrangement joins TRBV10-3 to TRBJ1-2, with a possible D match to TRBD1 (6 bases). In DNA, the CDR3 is TGTGCCATCAGACCGGACGTCGGGGGCGATTACCACTATGGCTACACCTTC. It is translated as CAIRPDVGGDYHYGYTF.